Listed below are T cell receptor beta chains from one sample, sequenced in a study of cytomegalovirus exposure and HLA in healthy donors. Using immunoSEQ multiplex PCR, the repertoire was profiled, and TCRdb retains in-frame clones only, with some absent. This table has 100,000 to 150,000 clones, about 74% appearing once. The specimen was PBMCs. The receptors were gathered from a man in his thirties or forties in good health and CMV-seronegative. CDR3s include the opening cysteine and the closing phenylalanine or tryptophan.

CDR3 protein	J gene	V gene
CASSLEEGAYEQYF	TRBJ2-7	TRBV5-1
CASSQETGDYGYTF	TRBJ1-2	TRBV4-3
CASSSDPVGGGNTIYF	TRBJ1-3	TRBV27
CASSLSAGVYGYTF	TRBJ1-2	TRBV27
CASSLAGTGRDTQYF	TRBJ2-3	TRBV5-1
CAWSVETAIEKLFF	TRBJ1-4	TRBV30
CASSFRTAATNTEAFF	TRBJ1-1	TRBV28
CAWSRGTGAYEQYF	-	TRBV30
CSAHYDNEQFF	TRBJ2-1	TRBV20-1
CASSLLAEAPYGYTF	TRBJ1-2	TRBV28
CATTPGADNEQFF	TRBJ2-1	TRBV11-2
CASSQVDIAGGINEQFF	TRBJ2-1	TRBV4-3
CASSQEKSNSRGEQYF	TRBJ2-7	TRBV4-2
CASSWGQTNTGELFF	TRBJ2-2	TRBV5-1
CASSLSRGDNEQFF	TRBJ2-1	TRBV27
CASRLGHLTYGYTF	TRBJ1-2	TRBV5-1
CASSPPRRQTPTDTQYF	TRBJ2-3	TRBV7-9
CAWTRGLAGGRTYEQYF	TRBJ2-7	TRBV30
CASSLELAIETQYF	TRBJ2-5	TRBV7-8
CASSPPQGGGVNQPQHF	TRBJ1-5	TRBV18
CAISGPGQGTDTQYF	TRBJ2-3	TRBV10-3
CASSPFGITDTQYF	TRBJ2-3	TRBV18
CASSPDRAYGYTF	TRBJ1-2	TRBV18
CASSPVQGKMNTEAFF	TRBJ1-1	TRBV18
CASGTRQGVNQPQHF	TRBJ1-5	TRBV28
CSTRQGDLVAEAFF	TRBJ1-1	TRBV29-1
CASSLAGQGAETQYF	TRBJ2-5	TRBV5-1
CASSPAVSNQPQHF	TRBJ1-5	TRBV10-2
CSVGVRTDNEQFF	TRBJ2-1	TRBV29-1
CASSLAHRAEQYF	TRBJ2-7	TRBV7-2
CASRLADYNEQFF	TRBJ2-1	TRBV5-6
CASSPSLLGTGTNYGYTF	TRBJ1-2	TRBV18
CASSSLPRQNTEAFF	TRBJ1-1	TRBV27
CASSLGQGAANEKLFF	TRBJ1-4	TRBV4-3
CASSRFLAGKGHGYTF	TRBJ1-2	TRBV5-8
CASSSLPLTSGSQETQYF	TRBJ2-5	TRBV28
CASRPGGSTDTQYF	TRBJ2-3	TRBV19
CASSLRGQDSNQPQHF	TRBJ1-5	TRBV27
CASSPGGRLAQPQHF	TRBJ1-5	TRBV28
CASMGLAATYYNEQFF	TRBJ2-1	TRBV2
CASSLGTGQETQYF	TRBJ2-5	TRBV7-6
CASSDAAGGSTDTQYF	TRBJ2-3	TRBV6-4
CSVMTGIANTGELFF	TRBJ2-2	TRBV29-1
CASSLSQAYEQYF	TRBJ2-7	TRBV5-1
CASTQPGGLEQYF	TRBJ2-7	TRBV6-5
CASSRLAPNSRNTGELFF	TRBJ2-2	TRBV27
CASSQEIGRGGTKDNEQFF	TRBJ2-1	TRBV4-2
CASSLSGMRKTQYF	TRBJ2-5	TRBV27
CASSLVGDRGMATQYF	TRBJ2-3	TRBV5-5
CSVYWDSRETQYF	TRBJ2-5	TRBV29-1
CASSLGVSEGAETQYF	TRBJ2-5	TRBV5-8
CASTLIAGESPLHF	TRBJ1-6	TRBV7-2
CASTEGGGYTF	TRBJ1-2	TRBV2
CAGTTGHGIGSYNEQFF	TRBJ2-1	TRBV30
CASSLGTSGSTETQYF	TRBJ2-5	TRBV5-1
CASRESGGFGYTF	TRBJ1-2	TRBV6-1
CASSPPGQSTDTQYF	TRBJ2-3	TRBV18
CASGSDRNTGELFF	TRBJ2-2	TRBV6-1